A single sample is the source of the 10 T cell receptor beta chains below, sequenced in a study of identical twins (dated by TCRdb to about 2016). The library came from 5' RACE. The sequencer listed for this sample is Illumina HiSeq 2000. The raw public data were reprocessed by TCRdb itself: fastp quality trimming at Q25, MiXCR clonotype calling, in-frame beta chains only. When rows share a CDR3 protein, they turn into one entry using the most common DNA and genes. The sample table holds hundreds of thousands of distinct CDR3 sequences, of which roughly 26% were seen once. 2.9% of the sample is in the top ten clones. The sample was also linked to a second study, of T cells expressing NK-cell markers.

The sequencing input was CD4+ T cells sorted from blood. The receptors derive from a woman between 18 and 29 years old in good health.

J is TRBJ2-1 and V is TRBV9, with TRBD1 as a possible D gene (6 bases). V was cut by 4 bases and J by 9 bases, with 14 bases left in between. Per the germline V gene, CDR1 is SGDLS and CDR2 is YYNGEE. The length of the CDR3 is 13 residues. The chain's CDR3 is CASSPRTDSEQFF. CDR3 nucleotides: TGTGCCAGCAGCCCCCGGACAGACAGTGAGCAGTTCTTC.

This clonotype showed up just a few times. The chain couples TRBV20-1 to TRBJ2-1; D gene unclear. Germline assignment: CDR1 DFQATT and CDR2 SNEGSKA (reference sequence). The ends were cut back, 3 bases at V and 3 bases at J, with 15 bases in the middle. The CDR3 is 15 residues long. This chain's CDR3 is CSARSYGTFYNEQFF. The CDR3 nucleotides are TGCAGTGCTAGGTCTTACGGAACCTTCTACAATGAGCAGTTCTTC.

The chain couples TRBV6-2 or TRBV6-3 to TRBJ2-7; TRBD1 agrees at 7 bases. J gave up 7 bases and V 6 bases, and 30 bases lay outside the gene matches. Germline loops: CDR1 MNHEY, CDR2 SVGEGT. CDR3 size: 20 residues. The DNA for the CDR3 is TGTGCCAGCAGACCACGACCTGGACAGGAGTCGACGCTTCACTTGAGGGAGCAGTACTTC. Translated: CASRPRPGQESTLHLREQYF.

V gene TRBV12-3 or TRBV12-4 combines with J gene TRBJ2-7; D is undetermined. CDR3 length equals 12 residues. With 6 bases removed from V and 4 bases from J, the gap between germline ends came to 10 bases. The CDR3 here is CASSRPRYEQYF. The CDR3 bases are TGTGCCAGCAGCCGGCCCAGGTACGAGCAGTACTTC.

V gene TRBV25-1 combines with J gene TRBJ2-3; 7 nucleotides align to TRBD1. Germline-derived CDR1 and CDR2 are MGHDK and SYGVNS. Losses at the gene ends were 6 bases for V and 2 bases for J; bases not matched to a gene: 5. The CDR3 spans 14 residues. This chain's CDR3 is CASSSDRLTDTQYF. The DNA of the CDR3 is TGTGCCAGCAGCTCGGACAGGCTCACAGATACGCAGTATTTT. Together with reference TRBV25-1 and TRBJ2-3, the CDR3 gives the full variable domain: EADIYQTPRYLVIGTGKKITLECSQTMGHDKMYWYQQDPGMELHLIHYSYGVNSTEKGDLSSESTVSRIRTEHFPLTLESARPSHTSQYLCASSSDRLTDTQYFGPGTRLTVL.

The chain links TRBV5-1 to TRBJ1-1; D is perhaps TRBD1 (5 bases). The CDR3 is made up of 16 amino acids. The V end lost 4 bases, the J end lost 0 bases, and 16 bases lay between the germline ends. Germline V gene lookup returns CDR1 SGHRS and CDR2 YFSETQ. The CDR3 spells CASSPYRRNMNTEAFF. The DNA of the CDR3 is TGCGCCAGCAGCCCTTACAGGAGAAACATGAACACTGAAGCTTTCTTT.

This chain joins TRBV20-1 and TRBJ2-4; TRBD2 aligns across 11 bases. This CDR3 spans 15 amino acids. V lost 6 bases, J lost 0 bases, and 4 bases stayed unmatched. The germline V gene encodes CDR1 DFQATT and CDR2 SNEGSKA (reference sequence). The CDR3 sequence is CSAVTSGIAKNIQYF. In DNA, the CDR3 is TGCAGTGCAGTGACTAGCGGGATAGCCAAAAACATTCAGTACTTC.

The chain is built from TRBV29-1 and TRBJ2-7, with TRBD1 matching over 8 bases. This CDR3 is built from 13 residues. CDR1 is SQVTM, CDR2 ANQGSEA, per germline. With V trimmed by 4 bases and J by 6 bases, 8 bases remained unmatched. CDR3 nucleotide sequence: TGCAGCGTTGGACAGGGGCAATACGGCGAGCAGTACTTC. Residues: CSVGQGQYGEQYF.

This clonotype was counted only a few times. CDR3 amino acids: CSARARLVDIQYF. As DNA, the CDR3 is TGCAGTGCTAGAGCCCGCCTTGTGGACATTCAGTACTTC. The J gene is TRBJ2-4, the V gene TRBV20-1; D unclear. The CDR3 loop spans 13 amino acids. V was shortened by 1 base and J by 8 bases, with 12 bases between the two germline ends. Germline V gene data show CDR1 as DFQATT and CDR2 as SNEGSKA (reference sequence).

This clonotype was detected only a few times. The rearrangement joins TRBV12-3 or TRBV12-4 to TRBJ2-7, with D possibly TRBD2 on 6 matching bases. The CDR3 length is 14 residues. V was shortened by 5 bases and J by 2 bases, with 13 bases between the two germline ends. The CDR3 DNA reads TGTGCCAGCAGTCTCGGGGGTGCTGCCTACGAGCAGTACTTC. This encodes CASSLGGAAYEQYF.